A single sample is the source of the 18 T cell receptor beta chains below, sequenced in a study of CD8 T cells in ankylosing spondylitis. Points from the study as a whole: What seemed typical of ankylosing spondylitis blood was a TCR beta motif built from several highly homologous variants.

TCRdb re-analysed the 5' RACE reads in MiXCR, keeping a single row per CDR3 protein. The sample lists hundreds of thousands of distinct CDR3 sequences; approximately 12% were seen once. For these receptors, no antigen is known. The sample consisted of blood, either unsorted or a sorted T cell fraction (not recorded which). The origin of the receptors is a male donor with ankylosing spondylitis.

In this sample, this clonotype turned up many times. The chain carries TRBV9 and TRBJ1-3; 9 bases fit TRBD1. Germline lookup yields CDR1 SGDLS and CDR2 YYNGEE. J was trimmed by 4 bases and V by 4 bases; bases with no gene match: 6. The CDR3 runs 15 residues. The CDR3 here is CASSRTGGSGNTIYF. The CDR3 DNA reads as TGTGCCAGCAGCCGAACAGGGGGCTCCGGAAACACCATATATTTT. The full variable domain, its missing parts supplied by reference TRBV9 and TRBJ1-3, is DSGVTQTPKHLITATGQRVTLRCSPRSGDLSVYWYQQSLDQGLQFLIQYYNGEERAKGNILERFSAQQFPDLHSELNLSSLELGDSALYFCASSRTGGSGNTIYFGEGSWLTVV.

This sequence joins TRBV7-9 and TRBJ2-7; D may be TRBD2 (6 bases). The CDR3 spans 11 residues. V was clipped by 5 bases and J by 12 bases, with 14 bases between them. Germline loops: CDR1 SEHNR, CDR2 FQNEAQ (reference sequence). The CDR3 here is CASSAGRRTYF. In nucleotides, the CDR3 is TGTGCCAGCAGCGCAGGGAGGCGAACGTACTTC.

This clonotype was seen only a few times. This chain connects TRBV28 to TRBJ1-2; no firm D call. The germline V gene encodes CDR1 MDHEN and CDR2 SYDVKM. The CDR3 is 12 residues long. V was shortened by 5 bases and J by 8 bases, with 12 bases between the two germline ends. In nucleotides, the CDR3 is TGTGCCAGCAGTGCCCCCGGAAGAGGCTACACCTTC. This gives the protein CASSAPGRGYTF.

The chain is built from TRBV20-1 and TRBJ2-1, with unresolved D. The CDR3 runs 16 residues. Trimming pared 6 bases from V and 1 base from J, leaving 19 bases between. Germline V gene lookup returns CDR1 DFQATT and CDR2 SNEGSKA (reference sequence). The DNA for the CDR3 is TGCAGTGCGGGTTTGTTGGGCGGTCTTTCCTACAATGAGCAGTTCTTC. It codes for CSAGLLGGLSYNEQFF.

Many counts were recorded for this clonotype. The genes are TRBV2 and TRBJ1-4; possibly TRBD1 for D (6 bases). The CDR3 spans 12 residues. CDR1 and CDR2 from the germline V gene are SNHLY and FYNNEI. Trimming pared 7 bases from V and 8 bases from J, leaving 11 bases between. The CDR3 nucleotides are TGTGCCAGCACAGGGGTAGGCGAAAAACTGTTTTTT. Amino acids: CASTGVGEKLFF.

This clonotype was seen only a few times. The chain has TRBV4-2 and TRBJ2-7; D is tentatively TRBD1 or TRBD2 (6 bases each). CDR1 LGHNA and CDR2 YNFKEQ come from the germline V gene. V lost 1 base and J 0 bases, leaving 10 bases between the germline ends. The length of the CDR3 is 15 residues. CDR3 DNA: TGTGCCAGCAGCCAAGGGGGGGACAACTCCTACGAGCAGTACTTC. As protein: CASSQGGDNSYEQYF.

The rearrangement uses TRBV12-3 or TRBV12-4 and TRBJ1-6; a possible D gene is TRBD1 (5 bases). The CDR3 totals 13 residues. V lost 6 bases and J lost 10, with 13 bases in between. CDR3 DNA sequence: TGTGCCAGCAGCCGGGGCACAACATCACCCCTCCACTTT. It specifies CASSRGTTSPLHF.

CDR3 in DNA: TGTGCCAGCAGCCAGCACAGTGCTGGGGCCAACGTCCTGACTTTC. Its protein is CASSQHSAGANVLTF. V is TRBV7-3 and J is TRBJ2-6; D is uncertain. Germline values: CDR1 SGHTA, CDR2 FQGTGA. V lost 5 bases to trimming and J lost 2 bases, with 10 bases between them. The CDR3 consists of 15 residues.

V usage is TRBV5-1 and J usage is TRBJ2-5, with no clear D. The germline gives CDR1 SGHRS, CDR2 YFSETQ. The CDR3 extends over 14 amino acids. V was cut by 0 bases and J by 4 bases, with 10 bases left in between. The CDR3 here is CASSLGRTSETQYF. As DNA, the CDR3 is TGCGCCAGCAGCTTGGGGAGAACGTCAGAGACCCAGTACTTC.

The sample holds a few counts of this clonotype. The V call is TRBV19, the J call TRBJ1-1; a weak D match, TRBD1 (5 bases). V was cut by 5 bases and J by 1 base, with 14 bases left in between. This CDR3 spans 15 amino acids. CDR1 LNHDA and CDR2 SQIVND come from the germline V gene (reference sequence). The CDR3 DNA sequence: TGTGCCAGTAGTCCAGGGACTCGGGCGAACACTGAAGCTTTCTTT. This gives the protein CASSPGTRANTEAFF.

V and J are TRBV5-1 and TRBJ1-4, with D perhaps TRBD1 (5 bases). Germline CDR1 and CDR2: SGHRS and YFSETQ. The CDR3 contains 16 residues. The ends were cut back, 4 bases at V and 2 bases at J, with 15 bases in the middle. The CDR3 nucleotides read TGCGCCAGCAGCCCTGGGACCGCTTGGACTAATGAAAAACTGTTTTTT. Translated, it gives CASSPGTAWTNEKLFF.

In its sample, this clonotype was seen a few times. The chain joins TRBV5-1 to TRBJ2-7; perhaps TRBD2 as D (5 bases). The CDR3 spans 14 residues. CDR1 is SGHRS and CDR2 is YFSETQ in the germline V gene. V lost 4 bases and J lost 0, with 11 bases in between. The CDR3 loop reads CASSMDSTSYEQYF. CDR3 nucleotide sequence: TGCGCCAGCAGCATGGACTCGACCTCCTACGAGCAGTACTTC.

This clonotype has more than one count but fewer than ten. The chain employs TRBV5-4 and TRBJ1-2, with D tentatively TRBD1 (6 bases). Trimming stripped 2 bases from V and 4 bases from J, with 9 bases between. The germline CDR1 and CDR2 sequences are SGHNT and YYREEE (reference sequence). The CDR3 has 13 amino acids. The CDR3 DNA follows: TGTGCCAGCAGCTTACCGACAGGCTATGGCTACACCTTC. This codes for CASSLPTGYGYTF.

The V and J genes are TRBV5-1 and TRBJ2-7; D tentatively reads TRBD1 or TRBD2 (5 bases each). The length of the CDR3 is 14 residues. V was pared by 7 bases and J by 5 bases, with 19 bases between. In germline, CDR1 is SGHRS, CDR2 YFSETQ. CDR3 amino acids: CASGPRGPGNEQYF. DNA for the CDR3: TGCGCCAGCGGCCCTAGAGGGCCAGGGAACGAGCAGTACTTC.

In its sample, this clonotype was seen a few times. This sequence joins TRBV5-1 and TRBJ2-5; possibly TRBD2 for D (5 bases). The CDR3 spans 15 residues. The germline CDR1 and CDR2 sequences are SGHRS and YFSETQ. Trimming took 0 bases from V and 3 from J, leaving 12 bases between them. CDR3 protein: CASSLAEEGKETQYF. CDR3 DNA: TGCGCCAGCAGCTTGGCCGAAGAGGGAAAAGAGACCCAGTACTTC. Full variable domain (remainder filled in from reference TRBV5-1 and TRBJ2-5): KAGVTQTPRYLIKTRGQQVTLSCSPISGHRSVSWYQQTPGQGLQFLFEYFSETQRNKGNFPGRFSGRQFSNSRSEMNVSTLELGDSALYLCASSLAEEGKETQYFGPGTRLLVL.

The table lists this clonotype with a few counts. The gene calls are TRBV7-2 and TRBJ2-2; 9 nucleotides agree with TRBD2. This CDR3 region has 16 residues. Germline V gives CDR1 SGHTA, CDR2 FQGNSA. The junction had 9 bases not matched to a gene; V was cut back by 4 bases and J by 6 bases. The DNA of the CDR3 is TGTGCCAGCAGCTCCTTCCGCGGGAGGGAGGCCGGGGAGCTGTTTTTT. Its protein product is CASSSFRGREAGELFF. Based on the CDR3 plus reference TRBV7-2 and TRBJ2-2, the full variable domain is GAGVSQSPSNKVTEKGKDVELRCDPISGHTALYWYRQSLGQGLEFLIYFQGNSAPDKSGLPSDRFSAERTGGSVSTLTIQRTQQEDSAVYLCASSSFRGREAGELFFGEGSRLTVL.

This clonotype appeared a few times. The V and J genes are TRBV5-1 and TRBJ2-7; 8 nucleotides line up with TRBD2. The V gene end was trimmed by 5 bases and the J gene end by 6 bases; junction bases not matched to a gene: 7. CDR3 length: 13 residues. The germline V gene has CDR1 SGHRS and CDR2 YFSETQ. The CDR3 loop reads CASRASGRGEQYF. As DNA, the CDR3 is TGCGCCAGCAGAGCCAGCGGGAGAGGCGAGCAGTACTTC.

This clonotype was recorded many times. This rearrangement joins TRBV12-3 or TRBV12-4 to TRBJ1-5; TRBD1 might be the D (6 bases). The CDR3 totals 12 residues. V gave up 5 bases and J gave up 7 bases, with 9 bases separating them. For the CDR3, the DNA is TGTGCCAGCAGTGGGGGCGCGCAGCCCCAGCATTTT. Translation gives CASSGGAQPQHF.